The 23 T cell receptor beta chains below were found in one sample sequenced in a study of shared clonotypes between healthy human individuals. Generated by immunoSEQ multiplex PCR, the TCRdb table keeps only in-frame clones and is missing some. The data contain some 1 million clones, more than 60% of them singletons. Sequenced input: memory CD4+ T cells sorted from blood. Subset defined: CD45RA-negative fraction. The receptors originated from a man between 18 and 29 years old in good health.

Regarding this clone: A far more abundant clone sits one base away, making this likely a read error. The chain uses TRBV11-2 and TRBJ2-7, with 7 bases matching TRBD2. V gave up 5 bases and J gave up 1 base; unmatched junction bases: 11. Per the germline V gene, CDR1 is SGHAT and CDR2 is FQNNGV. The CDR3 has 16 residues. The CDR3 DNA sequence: TGTGCCAGCAGCGATCCGGGGCGGGGGACTTCCTACGAGCAGTACTTC. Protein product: CASSDPGRGTSYEQYF.

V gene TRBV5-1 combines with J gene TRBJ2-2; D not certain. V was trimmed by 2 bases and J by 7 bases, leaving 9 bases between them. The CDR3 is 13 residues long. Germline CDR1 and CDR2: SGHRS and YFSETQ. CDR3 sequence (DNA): TGCGCCAGCAGCTTATGGGCTGGCGGGGAGCTGTTTTTT. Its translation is CASSLWAGGELFF.

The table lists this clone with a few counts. CDR3 in DNA: TGTGCCAGCAGTAAAAGGGCTAGCGACTACAATGAGCAGTTCTTC. It is translated as CASSKRASDYNEQFF. The J gene is TRBJ2-1, the V gene TRBV2, with D perhaps matching TRBD2 (6 bases). Trimming took off 5 bases at V and 3 bases at J, with 14 bases between the two ends. The CDR3 is 15 amino acids. CDR1 and CDR2 from the germline V gene are SNHLY and FYNNEI.

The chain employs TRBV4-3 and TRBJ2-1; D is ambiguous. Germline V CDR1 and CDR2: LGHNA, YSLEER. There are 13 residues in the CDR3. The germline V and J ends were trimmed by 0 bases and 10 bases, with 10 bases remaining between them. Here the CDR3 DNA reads TGCGCCAGCAGCCAAGATGGGCAAGGGGAGCAGTTCTTC. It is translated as CASSQDGQGEQFF.

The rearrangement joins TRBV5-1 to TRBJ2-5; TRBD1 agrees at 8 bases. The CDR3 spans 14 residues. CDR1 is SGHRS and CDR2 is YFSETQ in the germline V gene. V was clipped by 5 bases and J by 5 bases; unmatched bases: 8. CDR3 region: CASRGTGLMETQYF. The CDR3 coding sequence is TGCGCCAGCAGAGGGACAGGTCTGATGGAGACCCAGTACTTC.

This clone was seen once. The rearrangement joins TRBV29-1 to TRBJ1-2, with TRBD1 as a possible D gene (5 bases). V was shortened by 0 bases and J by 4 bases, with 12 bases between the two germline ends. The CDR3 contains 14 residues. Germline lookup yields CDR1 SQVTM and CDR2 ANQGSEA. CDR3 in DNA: TGCAGCGTTGAAGATCGGGGCCCCTTCTATGGCTACACCTTC. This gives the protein CSVEDRGPFYGYTF.

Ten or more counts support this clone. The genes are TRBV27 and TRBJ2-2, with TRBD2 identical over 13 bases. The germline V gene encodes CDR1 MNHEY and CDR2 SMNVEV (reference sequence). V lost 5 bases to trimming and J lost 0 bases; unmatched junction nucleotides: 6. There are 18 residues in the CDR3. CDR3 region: CASSMGTSGNANTGELFF. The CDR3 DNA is TGTGCCAGCAGTATGGGGACTAGCGGGAACGCGAACACCGGGGAGCTGTTTTTT.

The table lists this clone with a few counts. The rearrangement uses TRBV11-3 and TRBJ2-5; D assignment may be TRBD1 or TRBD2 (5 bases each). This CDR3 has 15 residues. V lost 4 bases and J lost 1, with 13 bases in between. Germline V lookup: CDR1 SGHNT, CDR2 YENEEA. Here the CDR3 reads CASSSRTGTQETQYF. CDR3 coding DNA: TGTGCCAGCAGCTCTCGCACCGGGACCCAAGAGACCCAGTACTTC.

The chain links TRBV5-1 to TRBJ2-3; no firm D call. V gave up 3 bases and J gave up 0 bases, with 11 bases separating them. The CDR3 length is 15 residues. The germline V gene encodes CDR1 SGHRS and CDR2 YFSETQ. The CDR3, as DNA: TGCGCCAGCAGCTCCCTAACAGCTAGCACAGATACGCAGTATTTT. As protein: CASSSLTASTDTQYF.

The CDR3 is CASSPSRSGSKPYEQYF. The CDR3 DNA reads as TGTGCCAGCTCCCCCTCACGCAGCGGGAGTAAGCCCTACGAGCAGTACTTC. V and J are TRBV18 and TRBJ2-7; TRBD2 aligns across 8 bases. The V and J ends lost 6 bases and 2 bases, in that order; junction bases with no gene match: 15. This CDR3 spans 17 amino acids. Germline V gene lookup returns CDR1 KGHSH and CDR2 LQKENI.

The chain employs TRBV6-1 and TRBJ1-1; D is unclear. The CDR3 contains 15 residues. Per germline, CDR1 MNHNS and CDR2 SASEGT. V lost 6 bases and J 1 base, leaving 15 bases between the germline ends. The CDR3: CASSDPGNWNTEAFF. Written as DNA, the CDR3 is TGTGCCAGCAGCGACCCGGGAAATTGGAACACTGAAGCTTTCTTT.

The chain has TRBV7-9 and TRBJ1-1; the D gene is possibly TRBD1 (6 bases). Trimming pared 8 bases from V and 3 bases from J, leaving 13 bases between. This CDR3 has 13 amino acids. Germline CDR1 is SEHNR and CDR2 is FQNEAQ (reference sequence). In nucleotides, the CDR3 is TGTGCCAGCGGGACAAGGAGGGACACTGAAGCTTTCTTT. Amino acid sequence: CASGTRRDTEAFF.

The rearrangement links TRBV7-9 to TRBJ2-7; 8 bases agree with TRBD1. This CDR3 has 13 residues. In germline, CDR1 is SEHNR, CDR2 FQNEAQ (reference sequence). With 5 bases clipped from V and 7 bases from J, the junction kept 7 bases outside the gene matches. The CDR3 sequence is CASSLTGEREQYF. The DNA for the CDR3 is TGTGCCAGCAGCCTGACAGGGGAGCGGGAGCAGTACTTC. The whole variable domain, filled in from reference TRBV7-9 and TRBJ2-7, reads DTGVSQNPRHKITKRGQNVTFRCDPISEHNRLYWYRQTLGQGPEFLTYFQNEAQLEKSRLLSDRFSAERPKGSFSTLEIQRTEQGDSAMYLCASSLTGEREQYFGPGTRLTVT.

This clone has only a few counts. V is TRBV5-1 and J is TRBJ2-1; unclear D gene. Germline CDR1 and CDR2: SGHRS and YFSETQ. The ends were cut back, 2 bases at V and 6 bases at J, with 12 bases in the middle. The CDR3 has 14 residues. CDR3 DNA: TGCGCCAGCAGCTTCAGCCCGAGATTCAATGAGCAGTTCTTC. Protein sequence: CASSFSPRFNEQFF. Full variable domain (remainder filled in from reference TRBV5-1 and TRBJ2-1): KAGVTQTPRYLIKTRGQQVTLSCSPISGHRSVSWYQQTPGQGLQFLFEYFSETQRNKGNFPGRFSGRQFSNSRSEMNVSTLELGDSALYLCASSFSPRFNEQFFGPGTRLTVL.

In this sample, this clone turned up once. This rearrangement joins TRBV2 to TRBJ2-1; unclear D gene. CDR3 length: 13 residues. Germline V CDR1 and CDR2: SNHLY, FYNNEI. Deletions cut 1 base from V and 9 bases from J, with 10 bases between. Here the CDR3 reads CASSEGVAGEQFF. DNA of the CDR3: TGTGCCAGCAGTGAAGGGGTAGCTGGTGAGCAGTTCTTC. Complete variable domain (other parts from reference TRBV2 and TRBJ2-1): EPEVTQTPSHQVTQMGQEVILRCVPISNHLYFYWYRQILGQKVEFLVSFYNNEISEKSEIFDDQFSVERPDGSNFTLKIRSTKLEDSAMYFCASSEGVAGEQFFGPGTRLTVL.

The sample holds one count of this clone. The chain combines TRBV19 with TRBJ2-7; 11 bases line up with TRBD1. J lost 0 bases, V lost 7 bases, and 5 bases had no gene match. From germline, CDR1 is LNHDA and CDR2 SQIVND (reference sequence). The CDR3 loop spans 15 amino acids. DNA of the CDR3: TGTGCCAGTAAACCCGGGACAGGGGGCTCCTACGAGCAGTACTTC. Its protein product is CASKPGTGGSYEQYF.

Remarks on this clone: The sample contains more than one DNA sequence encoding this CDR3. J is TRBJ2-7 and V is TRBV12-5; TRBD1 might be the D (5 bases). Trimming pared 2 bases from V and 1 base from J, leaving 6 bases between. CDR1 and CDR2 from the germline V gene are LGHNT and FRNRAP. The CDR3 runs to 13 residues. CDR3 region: CASGLRGSYEQYF. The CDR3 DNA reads TGTGCTAGTGGTTTGAGGGGATCCTACGAGCAGTACTTC.

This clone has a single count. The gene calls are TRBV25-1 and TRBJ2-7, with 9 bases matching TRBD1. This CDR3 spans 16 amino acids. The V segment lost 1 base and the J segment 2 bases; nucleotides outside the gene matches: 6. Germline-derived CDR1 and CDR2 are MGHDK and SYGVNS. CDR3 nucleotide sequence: TGTGCCAGCAGTGAATTACCGGGACAGGGCGCCTACGAGCAGTACTTC. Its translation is CASSELPGQGAYEQYF.

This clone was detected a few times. DNA for the CDR3: TGTGCCAGCAGTTCCTCCGGACTAGCGGTAGCCAAAAACATTCAGTACTTC. Its protein product is CASSSSGLAVAKNIQYF. This rearrangement joins TRBV28 to TRBJ2-4; 10 positions agree with TRBD2. CDR3 length equals 17 residues. Germline V gene sequence: CDR1 MDHEN, CDR2 SYDVKM. J gave up 0 bases and V 4 bases, and 6 bases lay outside the gene matches.

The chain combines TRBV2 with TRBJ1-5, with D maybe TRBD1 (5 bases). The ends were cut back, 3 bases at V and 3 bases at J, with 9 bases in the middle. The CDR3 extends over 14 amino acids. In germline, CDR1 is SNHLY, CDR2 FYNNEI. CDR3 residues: CASSDSGPNQPQHF. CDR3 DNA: TGTGCCAGCAGTGATTCGGGGCCCAATCAGCCCCAGCATTTT.

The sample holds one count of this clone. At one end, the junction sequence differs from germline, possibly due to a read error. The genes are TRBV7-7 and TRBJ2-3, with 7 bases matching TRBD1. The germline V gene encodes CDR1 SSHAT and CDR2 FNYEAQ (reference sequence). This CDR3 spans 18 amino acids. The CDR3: CASSPFEVATGSTDTQYF. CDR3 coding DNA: TGTGCTAGCAGCCCATTCGAGGTCGCGACAGGGAGCACAGATACGCAGTATTTT.

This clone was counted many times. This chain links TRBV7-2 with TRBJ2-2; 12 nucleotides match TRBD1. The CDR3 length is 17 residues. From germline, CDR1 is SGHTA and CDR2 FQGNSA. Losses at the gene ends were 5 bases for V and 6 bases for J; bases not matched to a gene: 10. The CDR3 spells CASSRSRDRGLAGELFF. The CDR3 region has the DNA TGTGCCAGCAGCCGATCACGGGACAGGGGGCTGGCCGGGGAGCTGTTTTTT.

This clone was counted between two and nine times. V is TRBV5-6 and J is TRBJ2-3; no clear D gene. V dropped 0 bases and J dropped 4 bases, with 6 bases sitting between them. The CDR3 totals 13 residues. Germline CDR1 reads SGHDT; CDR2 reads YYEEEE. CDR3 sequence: CASSLGGSDTQYF. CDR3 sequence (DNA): TGTGCCAGCAGCTTGGGGGGATCAGATACGCAGTATTTT.